This T cell receptor beta chain derives from a study of T cell responses to AZD1222 COVID-19 vaccine. The method was immunoSEQ multiplex PCR; TCRdb's version includes in-frame clones alone and lacks a portion of them. Among 90,000 to 130,000 clones listed, roughly 85% were seen once. V shed 2 bases and J shed 6 bases, with 11 bases lying between them. Germline loops: CDR1 MDHEN, CDR2 SYDVKM. The CDR3 totals 14 residues. Comment on this clone: Its antigen is as yet unknown.

Points from the study as a whole: Seropositive AZD1222 recipients at baseline numbered only six or seven. Donors were chiefly white British, with a greater number of females, and clonal diversity was perhaps underestimated.

The V and J genes are TRBV28 and TRBJ1-5; D unresolved. The source is an adult in good health. The sample here was peripheral blood, taken on day 0 of AZD1222 vaccination. The CDR3: CASSLEGLRQPQHF. CDR3 nucleotide sequence: TGTGCCAGCAGTTTAGAGGGTTTGCGTCAGCCCCAGCATTTT.